These 10 T cell receptor beta chains originate from one sample sequenced in a study of T cells expressing NK-cell markers. TCRdb reprocessed the 5' RACE reads and stores each CDR3 protein as one record, lacking DNA. The repertoire shows about 550,000 distinct CDR3 sequences; the top ten hold approximately 3.6%. Sample: blood T cells: a sorted CD56 or NKG2C T cell subset, CD4+ or CD8+ T cells, or bulk PBMC T cells (not recorded which). The receptor set was obtained from a man aged 18 to 29 in good health.

The CDR3 here is CSAPNNLGGDSNQPQHF. V usage is TRBV20-1 and J usage is TRBJ1-5; TCRdb's D gene call, TRBD1, goes unchecked for lack of DNA. The CDR3 is made up of 17 amino acids. The germline gives CDR1 DFQATT, CDR2 SNEGSKA (reference sequence).

V usage is TRBV15 and J usage is TRBJ2-3; TCRdb outputs TRBD2, but without DNA this stays unchecked. The CDR3 covers 16 residues. The germline V gene has CDR1 LNHNV and CDR2 YYDKDF (reference sequence). This chain's CDR3 is CATGGLDPYSTDTQYF. The whole variable domain, filled in from reference TRBV15 and TRBJ2-3, reads DAMVIQNPRYQVTQFGKPVTLSCSQTLNHNVMYWYQQKSSQAPKLLFHYYDKDFNNEADTPDNFQSRRPNTSFCFLDIRSPGLGDTAMYLCATGGLDPYSTDTQYFGPGTRLTVL.

V gene TRBV7-8 combines with J gene TRBJ2-1; TCRdb's D call, TRBD1, is unchecked because there is no DNA. Germline V CDR1 and CDR2: SGHVS, FQNEAQ. The CDR3 covers 16 residues. The CDR3 sequence: CASTSGRGISYNEQFF.

The chain links TRBV12-3 or TRBV12-4 to TRBJ2-7; TCRdb names TRBD1, which stays unverified in the absence of DNA. The CDR3 consists of 16 residues. CDR3 loop: CASSAGTGLYFYEQYF.

The V call is TRBV5-6, the J call TRBJ2-4; the D call of TRBD2 rests on TCRdb alone, since no DNA is present to check it. Germline V gene sequence: CDR1 SGHDT, CDR2 YYEEEE. This CDR3 region has 20 residues. The CDR3 protein is CASSSRGLAGGPMPKNIQYF. The full variable domain, its missing parts supplied by reference TRBV5-6 and TRBJ2-4, is DAGVTQSPTHLIKTRGQQVTLRCSPKSGHDTVSWYQQALGQGPQFIFQYYEEEERQRGNFPDRFSGHQFPNYSSELNVNALLLGDSALYLCASSSRGLAGGPMPKNIQYFGAGTRLSVL.

The chain is built from TRBV5-1 and TRBJ2-5; TCRdb's assignment of TRBD1 cannot be checked, as there is no DNA. The germline gives CDR1 SGHRS, CDR2 YFSETQ. The CDR3 spans 15 residues. This chain's CDR3 is CASSQNRGPGETQYF.

The rearrangement links TRBV20-1 to TRBJ2-1; TCRdb returns TRBD2, unconfirmable since there is no DNA. This CDR3 has 19 amino acids. CDR1 and CDR2 from the germline V gene are DFQATT and SNEGSKA (reference sequence). CDR3 sequence reads: CSAREVPAGGQRSYNEQFF.

The rearrangement joins TRBV28 to TRBJ2-5; TCRdb lists TRBD2, though no DNA is available to test this call. This CDR3 has 18 residues. Looked up from germline, CDR1 is MDHEN and CDR2 is SYDVKM. CDR3 sequence reads: CASRSGTSGRVHGETQYF.

The V call is TRBV9, the J call TRBJ1-1. The CDR3 length is 14 residues. Germline V gene data show CDR1 as SGDLS and CDR2 as YYNGEE. The CDR3 loop is CASSPSAMNTEAFF. Supplemented by reference TRBV9 and TRBJ1-1, the full variable domain reads DSGVTQTPKHLITATGQRVTLRCSPRSGDLSVYWYQQSLDQGLQFLIQYYNGEERAKGNILERFSAQQFPDLHSELNLSSLELGDSALYFCASSPSAMNTEAFFGQGTRLTVV.

The genes are TRBV7-9 and TRBJ2-2; lacking DNA, the TRBD1 call made by TCRdb goes unchecked. The germline V gene has CDR1 SEHNR and CDR2 FQNEAQ (reference sequence). The CDR3 extends over 17 amino acids. The CDR3 region is CASIFRQGLRNSGELFF.